Following are 13 T cell receptor beta chains from one sample sequenced in a study of neoadjuvant anti-PD-1 for oral cavity cancer. Produced via immunoSEQ multiplex PCR; TCRdb's table is partial and in-frame only. The sample yields around 60,000 clones, 65% to 80% seen once. This sample comprised PBMCs, obtained before nivolumab (anti-PD-1) treatment. The receptor set was obtained from a person aged 35-80 years with oral cavity squamous cell carcinoma.

The chain combines TRBV6-5 with TRBJ2-7; 9 positions agree with TRBD2. The CDR3 runs 16 residues. The V gene's germline CDR1 is MNHEY and CDR2 SVGAGI. V shed 0 bases and J 2 bases; nucleotides not matched to a gene: 5. The CDR3 sequence: CASSYSRAGGTYEQYF. CDR3 in DNA: TGTGCCAGCAGTTACTCCAGAGCGGGAGGAACCTACGAGCAGTACTTC.

CDR3 loop: CASAPGGTAITGELFF. The CDR3 region has the DNA TGTGCCAGCGCCCCGGGGGGGACAGCAATCACCGGGGAGCTGTTTTTT. The chain employs TRBV2 and TRBJ2-2; D perhaps matches TRBD2 (8 bases). V lost 8 bases and J lost 4, with 20 bases in between. The CDR3 sequence is 16 residues long. From germline, CDR1 is SNHLY and CDR2 FYNNEI.

This clone was counted a few times. The V gene is TRBV10-3, the J gene TRBJ2-3; 8 nucleotides align to TRBD2. With V trimmed by 4 bases and J by 5 bases, 8 bases remained unmatched. The CDR3 totals 15 residues. Looked up from germline, CDR1 is ENHRY and CDR2 is SYGVKD. The CDR3 coding sequence is TGTGCCATCAGTGGAGGACTAGCCGAGGGAGATACGCAGTATTTT. It specifies CAISGGLAEGDTQYF.

This chain uses TRBV18 with TRBJ2-7, with unresolved D. The CDR3 length is 11 residues. V was shortened by 6 bases and J by 5 bases, with 8 bases between the two germline ends. Germline-derived CDR1 and CDR2 are KGHSH and LQKENI. CDR3 nucleotides: TGTGCCAGCTCTCCTAAGGACGAGCAGTACTTC. Translation gives CASSPKDEQYF. Using reference TRBV18 and TRBJ2-7 for the parts outside the CDR3, the full variable domain is NAGVMQNPRHLVRRRGQEARLRCSPMKGHSHVYWYRQLPEEGLKFMVYLQKENIIDESGMPKERFSAEFPKEGPSILRIQQVVRGDSAAYFCASSPKDEQYFGPGTRLTVT.

This chain joins TRBV5-4 and TRBJ2-7; weak D call: TRBD2 (5 bases). Germline CDR1 and CDR2: SGHNT and YYREEE (reference sequence). The V gene lost 2 bases and the J gene lost 2 bases, with 8 bases spanning the gap. The CDR3 sequence is 13 residues long. CDR3 protein: CASSFKGAYEQYF. The CDR3 DNA reads TGTGCCAGCAGCTTCAAGGGAGCCTACGAGCAGTACTTC.

This clone has a single count. The genes are TRBV28 and TRBJ1-5; 9 bases agree with TRBD1. The junction had 16 bases not matched to a gene; V was cut back by 5 bases and J by 5 bases. CDR1 and CDR2 from the germline V gene are MDHEN and SYDVKM. This CDR3 is built from 18 residues. CDR3 region: CASSPQQGTGFFDQPQHF. DNA of the CDR3: TGTGCCAGCAGTCCCCAACAAGGGACAGGGTTCTTCGATCAGCCCCAGCATTTT.

The J gene is TRBJ2-3, the V gene TRBV15, with TRBD1 matching over 9 bases. V dropped 2 bases and J dropped 2; count of bases not matched to a gene: 5. Germline V gene lookup returns CDR1 LNHNV and CDR2 YYDKDF (reference sequence). The CDR3 covers 16 residues. CDR3 DNA sequence: TGTGCCACCAGCAGACGGGGACAGGGTACCACAGATACGCAGTATTTT. It translates to CATSRRGQGTTDTQYF. Complete variable domain (other parts from reference TRBV15 and TRBJ2-3): DAMVIQNPRYQVTQFGKPVTLSCSQTLNHNVMYWYQQKSSQAPKLLFHYYDKDFNNEADTPDNFQSRRPNTSFCFLDIRSPGLGDTAMYLCATSRRGQGTTDTQYFGPGTRLTVL.

The chain recombines TRBV4-1 with TRBJ2-7; D possibly corresponds to TRBD2 (6 bases). This CDR3 contains 15 residues. V gave up 4 bases and J gave up 2 bases, with 15 bases separating them. Germline V gene sequence: CDR1 MGHRA, CDR2 YSYEKL. In DNA form, the CDR3 reads TGCGCCAGCAGCCCCACGGGGGATTATACCTACGAGCAGTACTTC. It encodes CASSPTGDYTYEQYF.

J is TRBJ2-5 and V is TRBV5-1, with 7 bases matching TRBD2. The CDR3 is 15 amino acids. Germline CDR1 and CDR2: SGHRS and YFSETQ. Trimming at V came to 2 bases and at J to 1 base, leaving 5 bases not matched to a gene. Written as DNA, the CDR3 is TGCGCCAGCAGCTTCGGACTAGTGGCCCAAGAGACCCAGTACTTC. It codes for CASSFGLVAQETQYF.

This clone was seen more than once but under ten times. The rearrangement joins TRBV15 to TRBJ1-3; TRBD1 matches 8 bases. Trimming cost V 0 bases and J 0 bases; bases outside gene matches: 4. CDR1 and CDR2 from the germline V gene are LNHNV and YYDKDF (reference sequence). The length of the CDR3 is 17 residues. The CDR3 here is CATSRDKGTGSGNTIYF. The CDR3 DNA reads as TGTGCCACCAGCAGAGATAAGGGGACAGGCTCTGGAAACACCATATATTTT.

The chain employs TRBV5-1 and TRBJ2-3; 7 positions match TRBD1. Germline V gene sequence: CDR1 SGHRS, CDR2 YFSETQ. V lost 9 bases to trimming and J lost 0 bases; unmatched junction nucleotides: 10. The CDR3 contains 15 residues. DNA for the CDR3: TGCGCCACCGCGAGGGACAGTTCTAGCACAGATACGCAGTATTTT. It yields the protein CATARDSSSTDTQYF.

The rearrangement links TRBV5-1 to TRBJ1-2; D unclear. Trimming removed 4 bases at V and 8 bases at J, with 15 bases between. CDR1 and CDR2 from the germline V gene are SGHRS and YFSETQ. This CDR3 spans 13 amino acids. CDR3 coding DNA: TGCGCCAGCAGCCAGGACCGGGCGGGAGGCTACACCTTC. Amino acid sequence: CASSQDRAGGYTF.

This sequence joins TRBV19 and TRBJ1-2; unclear D gene. V shed 5 bases and J shed 0 bases, with 22 bases lying between them. The CDR3 covers 18 residues. Germline V gene sequence: CDR1 LNHDA, CDR2 SQIVND (reference sequence). CDR3 amino acids: CASSLFGSIASSNYGYTF. CDR3 nucleotides: TGTGCCAGTAGTCTCTTCGGCTCTATCGCGTCCTCTAACTATGGCTACACCTTC. Full variable domain (outside the CDR3, taken from reference TRBV19 and TRBJ1-2): DGGITQSPKYLFRKEGQNVTLSCEQNLNHDAMYWYRQDPGQGLRLIYYSQIVNDFQKGDIAEGYSVSREKKESFPLTVTSAQKNPTAFYLCASSLFGSIASSNYGYTFGSGTRLTVV.